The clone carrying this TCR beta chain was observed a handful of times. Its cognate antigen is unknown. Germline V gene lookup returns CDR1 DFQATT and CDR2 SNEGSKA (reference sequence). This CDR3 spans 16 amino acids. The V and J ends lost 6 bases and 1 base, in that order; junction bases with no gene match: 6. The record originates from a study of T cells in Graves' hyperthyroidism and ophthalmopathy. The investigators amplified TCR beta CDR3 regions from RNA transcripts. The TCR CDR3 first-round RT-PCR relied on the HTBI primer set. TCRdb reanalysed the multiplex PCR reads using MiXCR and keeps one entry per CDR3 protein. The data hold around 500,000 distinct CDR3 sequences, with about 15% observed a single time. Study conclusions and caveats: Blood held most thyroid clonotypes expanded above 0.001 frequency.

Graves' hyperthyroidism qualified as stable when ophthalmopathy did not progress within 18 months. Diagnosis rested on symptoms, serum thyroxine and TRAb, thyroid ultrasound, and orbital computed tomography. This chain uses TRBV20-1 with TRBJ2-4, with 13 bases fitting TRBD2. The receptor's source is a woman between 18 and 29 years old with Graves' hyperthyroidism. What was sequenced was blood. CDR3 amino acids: CSAWTSGSLAKNIQYF. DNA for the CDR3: TGCAGTGCGTGGACTAGCGGGAGTTTGGCCAAAAACATTCAGTACTTC.